Shown below are 2 T cell receptor beta chains from a single sample sequenced in a study of shared clonotypes between healthy human individuals (dated by TCRdb to between 2020 and 2021). Libraries were made using the immunoSEQ multiplex PCR assay. The immuneACCESS repertoire file appears here via TCRdb, limited to in-frame rearrangements. These files lack a portion of the clones; in checked studies, under half of the deficit traces to unresolved V genes, and the cause of the others is not known. A total of some 2,000,000 clones appear in this sample, 90% to 96% of them only once. About 0.13% of the sample rests with the top ten. Sequencing was done on a sample of naive CD4+ T cells sorted from blood. The meaning of the sample's cell subset or site label: CD45RA+ positively selected. The receptors were gathered from a man aged 18 to 29 in good health.

This sequence joins TRBV19 and TRBJ2-7; D remains ambiguous. The CDR3 totals 15 residues. CDR1 is LNHDA, CDR2 SQIVND, per germline (reference sequence). The V end was cut by 5 bases, the J end by 0 bases, with 14 bases between. Written as DNA, the CDR3 is TGTGCCAGTAGTCCCTACGGTTGGGGCTCCTACGAGCAGTACTTC. This sequence encodes CASSPYGWGSYEQYF.

Concerning this clone: This specimen includes other DNA sequences encoding the same CDR3. The chain is built from TRBV30 and TRBJ1-2, with TRBD1 matching over 7 bases. The ends lost 1 base at V and 8 bases at J; junction bases unmatched: 7. The CDR3 covers 13 residues. Germline V gene sequence: CDR1 GTSNPN, CDR2 SVGIG (reference sequence). CDR3 loop: CAWSDRGLKGYTF. Written as DNA, the CDR3 is TGTGCCTGGAGTGACAGGGGTCTTAAAGGCTACACCTTC.